The 5 T cell receptor beta chains presented below share a single source sample, sequenced in a study of T-cell reconstitution after alpha-beta-depleted transplantation in children. The library targeted TCRbeta and was prepared with unique molecular identifiers. Each CDR3 protein is one row after TCRdb ran MiXCR on the PCR reads. Here the sample spans hundreds of thousands of distinct CDR3 sequences, 10% to 15% being singletons. Sequences were derived from PBMCs, mostly from graft donor cells, sampled 360 days after TCRalphabeta/CD19-depleted stem cell transplant. These receptors were taken from a male patient between 10 and 17 years old who had a stem cell transplant for acute myeloid leukemia, so the T cells may come from the graft donor.

This clonotype appeared many times. The chain recombines TRBV12-3 or TRBV12-4 with TRBJ2-2; no reliable D call. V was cut by 7 bases and J by 6 bases, with 6 bases left in between. CDR3 size: 11 residues. CDR3 nucleotides: TGTGCCAGCACCGCCGCCGGGGAGCTGTTTTTT. Translating it yields CASTAAGELFF.

This clonotype came up a few times. The rearrangement links TRBV28 to TRBJ1-3; a weak D match, TRBD1 (5 bases). The CDR3 totals 15 residues. In germline, CDR1 is MDHEN, CDR2 SYDVKM. V gave up 10 bases and J gave up 4 bases, with 20 bases separating them. The CDR3 region has the DNA TGTGCCACCAGAGCAGGGAATATTGACGGAAACACCATATATTTT. Protein sequence: CATRAGNIDGNTIYF. The variable domain in full, completed from reference TRBV28 and TRBJ1-3, reads DVKVTQSSRYLVKRTGEKVFLECVQDMDHENMFWYRQDPGLGLRLIYFSYDVKMKEKGDIPEGYSVSREKKERFSLILESASTNQTSMYLCATRAGNIDGNTIYFGEGSWLTVV.

This clonotype was seen only a few times. The chain is built from TRBV20-1 and TRBJ1-6; D gene unclear. V was pared by 5 bases and J by 2 bases, with 10 bases between. CDR1 DFQATT and CDR2 SNEGSKA come from the germline V gene (reference sequence). The CDR3 spans 14 residues. For the CDR3, the DNA is TGCAGTGCTCCCCGAAGACCCTATAATTCACCCCTCCACTTT. This codes for CSAPRRPYNSPLHF.

In this sample, this clonotype turned up a few times. The chain combines TRBV12-3 or TRBV12-4 with TRBJ2-1; D gene unclear. V shed 6 bases and J shed 6 bases, with 12 bases lying between them. The CDR3 has 13 residues. The CDR3 loop is CASRGQGFNEQFF. CDR3 nucleotides: TGTGCCAGCAGGGGTCAAGGGTTCAATGAGCAGTTCTTC.

This clonotype was detected a few times. This chain uses TRBV29-1 with TRBJ2-6, with 7 bases identical to TRBD1. The CDR3 runs 15 residues. J was trimmed by 2 bases and V by 4 bases; bases with no gene match: 5. Germline V gene sequence: CDR1 SQVTM, CDR2 ANQGSEA. For the CDR3, the DNA is TGCAGCGTTGTTGGGGGACAGACTGGGGCCAACGTCCTGACTTTC. This translates into CSVVGGQTGANVLTF. Variable domain in full (rest from reference TRBV29-1 and TRBJ2-6): SAVISQKPSRDICQRGTSLTIQCQVDSQVTMMFWYRQQPGQSLTLIATANQGSEATYESGFVIDKFPISRPNLTFSTLTVSNMSPEDSSIYLCSVVGGQTGANVLTFGAGSRLTVL.